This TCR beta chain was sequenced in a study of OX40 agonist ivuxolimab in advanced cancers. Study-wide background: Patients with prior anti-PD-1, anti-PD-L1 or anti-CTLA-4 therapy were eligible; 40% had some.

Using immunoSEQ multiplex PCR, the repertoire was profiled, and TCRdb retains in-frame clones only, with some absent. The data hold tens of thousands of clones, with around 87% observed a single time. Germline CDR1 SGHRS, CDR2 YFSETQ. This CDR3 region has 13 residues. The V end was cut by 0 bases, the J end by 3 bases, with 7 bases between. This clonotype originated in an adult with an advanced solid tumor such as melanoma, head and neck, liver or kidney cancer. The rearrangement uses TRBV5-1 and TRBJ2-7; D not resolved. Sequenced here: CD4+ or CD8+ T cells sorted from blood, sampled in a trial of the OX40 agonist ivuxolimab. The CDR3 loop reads CASSLEPDYEQYF. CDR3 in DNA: TGCGCCAGCAGCTTGGAACCGGACTACGAGCAGTACTTC.